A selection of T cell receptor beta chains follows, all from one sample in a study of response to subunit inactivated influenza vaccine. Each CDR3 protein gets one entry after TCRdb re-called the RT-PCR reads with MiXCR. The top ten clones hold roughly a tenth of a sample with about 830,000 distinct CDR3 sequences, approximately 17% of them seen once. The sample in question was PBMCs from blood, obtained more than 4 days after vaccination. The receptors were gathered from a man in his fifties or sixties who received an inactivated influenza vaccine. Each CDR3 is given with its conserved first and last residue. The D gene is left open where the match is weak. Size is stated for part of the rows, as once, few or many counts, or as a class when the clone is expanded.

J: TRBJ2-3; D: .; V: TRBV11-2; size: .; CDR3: CASRMGSDTQYF; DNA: TGTGCCAGCAGGATGGGCTCAGATACGCAGTATTTT
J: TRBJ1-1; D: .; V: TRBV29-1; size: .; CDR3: CSAAGSDVSGAFF; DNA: TGCAGCGCGGCCGGGAGCGATGTTTCCGGAGCTTTCTTT
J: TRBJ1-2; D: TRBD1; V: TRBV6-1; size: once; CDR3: CASSTTTGLNYGYTF; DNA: TGTGCCAGCAGTACCACGACAGGGCTCAACTATGGCTACACCTTC
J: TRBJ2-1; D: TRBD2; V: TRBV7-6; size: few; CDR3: CASSLEASGDDEQFF; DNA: TGTGCCAGCAGCTTAGAGGCTAGCGGGGACGATGAGCAGTTCTTC
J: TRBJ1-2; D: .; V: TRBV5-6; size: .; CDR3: CASSFRMAGVVGYTF; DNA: TGTGCCAGCAGCTTTCGTATGGCAGGGGTTGTTGGCTACACCTTC
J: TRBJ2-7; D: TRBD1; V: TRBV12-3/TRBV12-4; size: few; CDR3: CASSFPAQGVYEQYF; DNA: TGTGCCAGCAGTTTCCCCGCGCAGGGGGTGTACGAGCAGTACTTC
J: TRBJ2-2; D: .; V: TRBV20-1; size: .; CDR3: CSARDEGQGGDGELFF; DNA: TGCAGTGCTAGAGATGAGGGCCAGGGTGGTGACGGGGAGCTGTTTTTT
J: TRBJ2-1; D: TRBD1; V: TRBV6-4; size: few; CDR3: CASSVRPGQVYNEQFF; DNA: TGTGCCAGCAGTGTCCGACCGGGACAGGTCTACAATGAGCAGTTCTTC
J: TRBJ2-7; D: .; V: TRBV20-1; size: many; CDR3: CSARGGQSYEQYF; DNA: TGCAGTGCTAGAGGGGGTCAGTCCTACGAGCAGTACTTC
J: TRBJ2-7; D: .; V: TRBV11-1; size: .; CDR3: CASSLAPTGSPKTGEQYF; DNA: TGTGCCAGCAGCTTAGCCCCGACAGGTTCTCCGAAAACCGGCGAGCAGTACTTC
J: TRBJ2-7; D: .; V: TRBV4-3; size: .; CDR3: CASSQGTQGRGTYEQYF; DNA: TGCGCCAGCAGCCAAGGCACCCAGGGACGGGGAACCTACGAGCAGTACTTC
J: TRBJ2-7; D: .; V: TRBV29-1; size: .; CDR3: CSVGGSYLLGEQYF; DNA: TGCAGCGTTGGAGGATCATACCTCCTAGGGGAGCAGTACTTC
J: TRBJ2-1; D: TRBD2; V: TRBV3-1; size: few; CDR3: CASSQRVTSGAYNEQFF; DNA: TGTGCCAGCAGCCAACGGGTTACTAGCGGAGCCTACAATGAGCAGTTCTTC
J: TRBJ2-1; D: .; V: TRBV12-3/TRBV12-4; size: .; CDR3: CASRSGGLAYNEQFF; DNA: TGTGCCAGCAGGTCAGGCGGGTTAGCCTACAATGAGCAGTTCTTC
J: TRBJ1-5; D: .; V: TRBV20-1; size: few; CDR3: CSATAQGISQPQHF; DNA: TGCAGTGCTACGGCACAGGGAATAAGTCAGCCCCAGCATTTT
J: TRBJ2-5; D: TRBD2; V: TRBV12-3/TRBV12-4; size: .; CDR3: CASSGGDGAQYF; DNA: TGTGCCAGCAGTGGGGGGGACGGGGCCCAGTACTTC
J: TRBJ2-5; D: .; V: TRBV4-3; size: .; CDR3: CASSRRVDSKETQYF; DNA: TGCGCCAGCAGCCGGAGAGTGGACAGCAAAGAGACCCAGTACTTC
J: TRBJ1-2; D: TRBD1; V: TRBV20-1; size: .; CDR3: CSAPGQGTNYGYTF; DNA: TGCAGTGCGCCTGGACAGGGGACTAACTATGGCTACACCTTC
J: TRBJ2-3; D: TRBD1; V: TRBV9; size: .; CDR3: CASSVKGGLTDTQYF; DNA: TGTGCCAGCAGCGTGAAAGGGGGCCTCACAGATACGCAGTATTTT
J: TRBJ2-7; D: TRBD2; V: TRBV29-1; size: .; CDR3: CSVERETVPYEQYF; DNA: TGCAGCGTAGAGCGGGAGACGGTCCCCTACGAGCAGTACTTC
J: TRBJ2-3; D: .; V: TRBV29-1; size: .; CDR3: CSVGRVLTDTQYF; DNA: TGCAGCGTCGGCAGGGTTTTGACAGATACGCAGTATTTT
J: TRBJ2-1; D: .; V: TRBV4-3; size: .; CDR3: CASSQDGGAAAAYNEQFF; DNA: TGCGCCAGCAGCCAAGATGGCGGAGCCGCGGCAGCCTACAATGAGCAGTTCTTC
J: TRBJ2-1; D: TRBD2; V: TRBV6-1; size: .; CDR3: CASSRYPGLADEQFF; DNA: TGTGCCAGCAGCCGATACCCGGGACTAGCGGATGAGCAGTTCTTC
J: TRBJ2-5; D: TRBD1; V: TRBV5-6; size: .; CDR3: CASSHRGLQETQYF; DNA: TGTGCCAGCAGCCACAGGGGCCTTCAAGAGACCCAGTACTTC
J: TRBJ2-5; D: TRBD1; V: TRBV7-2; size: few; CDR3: CASSQQGASETQYF; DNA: TGTGCCAGCAGTCAACAGGGGGCGAGTGAGACCCAGTACTTC
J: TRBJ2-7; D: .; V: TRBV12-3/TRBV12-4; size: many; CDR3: CASSLARGEQYF; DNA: TGTGCCAGCAGTTTAGCCAGGGGCGAGCAGTACTTC
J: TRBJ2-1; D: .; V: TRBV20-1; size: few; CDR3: CSARQRDGRGYNEQFF; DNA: TGCAGTGCTAGACAGAGGGACGGACGAGGGTACAATGAGCAGTTCTTC
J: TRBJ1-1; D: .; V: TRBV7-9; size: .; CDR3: CASSQKTGYTEAFF; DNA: TGTGCCAGCAGCCAAAAAACAGGGTACACTGAAGCTTTCTTT
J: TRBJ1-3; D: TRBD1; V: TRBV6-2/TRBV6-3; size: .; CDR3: CASTPTGNSGNTIYF; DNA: TGTGCCAGCACTCCGACAGGGAACTCTGGAAACACCATATATTTT
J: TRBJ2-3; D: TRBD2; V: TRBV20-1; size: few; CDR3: CSARDLPRGGPDTQYF; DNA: TGCAGTGCTAGAGACCTTCCCCGGGGGGGCCCAGATACGCAGTATTTT
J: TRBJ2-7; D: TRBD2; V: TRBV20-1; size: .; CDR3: CSVSRGEGPYEQYF; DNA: TGCAGTGTAAGCCGGGGGGAGGGTCCTTACGAGCAGTACTTC
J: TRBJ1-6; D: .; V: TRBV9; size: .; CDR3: CASSAGSGSPLHF; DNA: TGTGCCAGCAGCGCCGGATCGGGTTCACCCCTCCACTTT